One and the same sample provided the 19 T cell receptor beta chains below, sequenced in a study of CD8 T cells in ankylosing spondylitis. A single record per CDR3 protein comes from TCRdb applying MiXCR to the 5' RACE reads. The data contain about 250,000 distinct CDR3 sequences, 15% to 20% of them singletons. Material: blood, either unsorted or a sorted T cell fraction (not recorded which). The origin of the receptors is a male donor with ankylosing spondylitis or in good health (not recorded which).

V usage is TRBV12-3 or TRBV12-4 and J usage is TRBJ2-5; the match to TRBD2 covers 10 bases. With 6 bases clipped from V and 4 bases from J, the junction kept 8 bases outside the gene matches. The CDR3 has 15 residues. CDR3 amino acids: CASREVAGGGETQYF. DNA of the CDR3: TGTGCCAGCAGGGAGGTAGCGGGAGGAGGAGAGACCCAGTACTTC.

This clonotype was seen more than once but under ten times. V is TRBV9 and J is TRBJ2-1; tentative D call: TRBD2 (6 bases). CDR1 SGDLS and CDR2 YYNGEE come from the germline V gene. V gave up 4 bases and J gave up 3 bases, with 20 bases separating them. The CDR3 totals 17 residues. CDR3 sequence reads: CASSLSGGSSIYNEQFF. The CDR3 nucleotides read TGTGCCAGCAGCCTCAGTGGAGGGTCCTCTATCTACAATGAGCAGTTCTTC.

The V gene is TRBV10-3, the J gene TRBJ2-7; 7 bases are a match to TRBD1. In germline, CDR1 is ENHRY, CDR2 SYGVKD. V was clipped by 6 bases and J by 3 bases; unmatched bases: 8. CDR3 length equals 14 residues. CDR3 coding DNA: TGTGCCATCAGCCTCAGAACAGGGGACTACGAGCAGTACTTC. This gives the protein CAISLRTGDYEQYF.

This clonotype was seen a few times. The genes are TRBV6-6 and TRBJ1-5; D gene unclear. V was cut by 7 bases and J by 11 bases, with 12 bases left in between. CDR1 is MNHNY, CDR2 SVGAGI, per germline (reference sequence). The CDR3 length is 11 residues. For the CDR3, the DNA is TGTGCCAGCATGCGAGGGATAGCCCAGCATTTT. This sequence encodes CASMRGIAQHF.

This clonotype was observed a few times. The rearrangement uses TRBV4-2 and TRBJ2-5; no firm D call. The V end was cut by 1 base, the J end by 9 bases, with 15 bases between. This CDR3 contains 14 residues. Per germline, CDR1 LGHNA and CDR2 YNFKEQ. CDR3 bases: TGTGCCAGCAGCCAAGGGCCAGGCCTTCAGGCCCAGTACTTC. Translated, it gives CASSQGPGLQAQYF.

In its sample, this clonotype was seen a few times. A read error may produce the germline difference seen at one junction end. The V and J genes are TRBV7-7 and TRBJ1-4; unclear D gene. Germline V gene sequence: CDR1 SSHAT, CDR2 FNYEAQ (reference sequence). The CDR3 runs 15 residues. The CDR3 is CASSETPTPNEKLFF. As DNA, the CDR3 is TGTGCTAGCAGCGAAACCCCGACACCGAATGAAAAACTGTTTTTT.

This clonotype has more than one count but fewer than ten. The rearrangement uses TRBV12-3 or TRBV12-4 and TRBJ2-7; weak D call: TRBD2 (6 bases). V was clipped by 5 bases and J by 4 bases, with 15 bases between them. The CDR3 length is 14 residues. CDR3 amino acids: CASSPGGALYEQYF. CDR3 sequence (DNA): TGTGCCAGCAGTCCCGGAGGGGCCCTATACGAGCAGTACTTC.

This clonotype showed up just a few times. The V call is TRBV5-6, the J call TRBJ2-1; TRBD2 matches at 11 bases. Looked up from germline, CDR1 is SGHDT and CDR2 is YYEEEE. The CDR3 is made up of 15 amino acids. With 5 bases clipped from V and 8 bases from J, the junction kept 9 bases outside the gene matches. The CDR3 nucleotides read TGTGCCAGCAGACTAGCGGGAGTAGATAAGGATGAGCAGTTCTTC. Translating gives CASRLAGVDKDEQFF. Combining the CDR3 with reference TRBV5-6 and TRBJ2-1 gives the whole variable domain DAGVTQSPTHLIKTRGQQVTLRCSPKSGHDTVSWYQQALGQGPQFIFQYYEEEERQRGNFPDRFSGHQFPNYSSELNVNALLLGDSALYLCASRLAGVDKDEQFFGPGTRLTVL.

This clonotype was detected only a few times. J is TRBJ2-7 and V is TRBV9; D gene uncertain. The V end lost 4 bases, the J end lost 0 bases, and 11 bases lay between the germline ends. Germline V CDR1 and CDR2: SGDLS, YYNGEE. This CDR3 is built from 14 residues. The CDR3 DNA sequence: TGTGCCAGCAGCCCTCGGCTATACTCCTACGAGCAGTACTTC. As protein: CASSPRLYSYEQYF.

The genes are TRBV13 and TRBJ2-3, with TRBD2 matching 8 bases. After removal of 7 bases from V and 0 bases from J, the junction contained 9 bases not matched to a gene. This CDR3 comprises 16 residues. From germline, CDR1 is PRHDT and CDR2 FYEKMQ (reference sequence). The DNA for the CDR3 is TGTGCCAGCACCGAGGCGGCTAGCGGGAGCACAGATACGCAGTATTTT. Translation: CASTEAASGSTDTQYF. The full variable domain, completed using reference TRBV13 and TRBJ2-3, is AAGVIQSPRHLIKEKRETATLKCYPIPRHDTVYWYQQGPGQDPQFLISFYEKMQSDKGSIPDRFSAQQFSDYHSELNMSSLELGDSALYFCASTEAASGSTDTQYFGPGTRLTVL.

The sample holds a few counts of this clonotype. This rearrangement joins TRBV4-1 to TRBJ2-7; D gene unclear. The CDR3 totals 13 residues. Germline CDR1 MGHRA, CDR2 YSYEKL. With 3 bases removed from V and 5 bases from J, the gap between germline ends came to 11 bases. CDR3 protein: CASSQEIQDEQYF. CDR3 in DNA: TGCGCCAGCAGCCAGGAAATCCAAGACGAGCAGTACTTC.

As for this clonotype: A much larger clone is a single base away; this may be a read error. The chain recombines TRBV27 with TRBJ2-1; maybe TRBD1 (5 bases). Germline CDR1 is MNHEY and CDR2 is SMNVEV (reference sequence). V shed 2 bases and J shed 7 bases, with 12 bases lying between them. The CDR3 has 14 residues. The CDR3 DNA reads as TGTGCCAGCAGTTTAGAAGGGGTGTGGAATGAGCAGTTCTTC. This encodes CASSLEGVWNEQFF.

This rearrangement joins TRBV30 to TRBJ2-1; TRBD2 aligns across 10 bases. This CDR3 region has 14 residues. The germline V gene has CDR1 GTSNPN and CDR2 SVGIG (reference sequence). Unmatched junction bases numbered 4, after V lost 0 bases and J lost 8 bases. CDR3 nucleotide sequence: TGTGCCTGGAGTGTCCTAGCGGGAGACGATGAGCAGTTCTTC. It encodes CAWSVLAGDDEQFF.

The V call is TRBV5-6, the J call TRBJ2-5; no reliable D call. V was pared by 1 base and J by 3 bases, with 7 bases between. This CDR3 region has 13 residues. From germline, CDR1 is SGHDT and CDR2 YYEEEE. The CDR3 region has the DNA TGTGCCAGCAGCTTGAACCTAGAAGAGACCCAGTACTTC. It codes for CASSLNLEETQYF. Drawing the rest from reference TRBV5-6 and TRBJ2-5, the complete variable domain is DAGVTQSPTHLIKTRGQQVTLRCSPKSGHDTVSWYQQALGQGPQFIFQYYEEEERQRGNFPDRFSGHQFPNYSSELNVNALLLGDSALYLCASSLNLEETQYFGPGTRLLVL.

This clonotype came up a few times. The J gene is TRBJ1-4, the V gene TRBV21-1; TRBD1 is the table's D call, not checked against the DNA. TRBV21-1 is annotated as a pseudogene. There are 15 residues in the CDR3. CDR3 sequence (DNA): TGTGCCAGCAGCGTCCGACAGGAAACTAATGAAAAACTGTTTTTT. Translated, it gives CASSVRQETNEKLFF.

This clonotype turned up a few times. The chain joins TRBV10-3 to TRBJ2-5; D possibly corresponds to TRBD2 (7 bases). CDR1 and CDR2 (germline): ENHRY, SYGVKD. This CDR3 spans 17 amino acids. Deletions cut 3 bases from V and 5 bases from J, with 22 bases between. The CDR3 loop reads CAISDPEGGGIGETQYF. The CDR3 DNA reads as TGTGCCATCAGTGACCCCGAGGGGGGAGGGATTGGGGAGACCCAGTACTTC.

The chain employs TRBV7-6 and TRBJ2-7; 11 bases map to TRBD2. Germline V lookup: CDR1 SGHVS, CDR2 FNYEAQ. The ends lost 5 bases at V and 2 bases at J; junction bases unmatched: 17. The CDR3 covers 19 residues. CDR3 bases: TGTGCCAGCAGCAGGGAGCCGGGACAGGATAGCGGGAGGGCCTACGAGCAGTACTTC. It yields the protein CASSREPGQDSGRAYEQYF.

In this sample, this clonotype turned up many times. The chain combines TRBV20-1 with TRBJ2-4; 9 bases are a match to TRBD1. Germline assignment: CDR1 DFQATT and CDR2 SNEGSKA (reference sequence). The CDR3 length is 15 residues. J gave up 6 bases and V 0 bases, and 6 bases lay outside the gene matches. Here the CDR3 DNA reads TGCAGTGCTAGAGATAGGGACAGGGCGGGAAACATTCAGTACTTC. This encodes CSARDRDRAGNIQYF.

This CDR3 is CASSLFFGSSYEQYF. Written as DNA, the CDR3 is TGTGCCAGCAGCTTGTTTTTTGGTAGCTCCTACGAGCAGTACTTC. This chain uses TRBV5-5 with TRBJ2-7; D is ambiguous. Trimming removed 1 base from V and 0 bases from J, with 11 bases in between. The CDR3 is 15 amino acids. The germline V gene encodes CDR1 SGHKS and CDR2 YYEKEE (reference sequence).